The 17 T cell receptor beta chains listed next were all sequenced from one sample in a study of blood T cell repertoires in COVID-19. Produced via immunoSEQ multiplex PCR; TCRdb's table is partial and in-frame only. This repertoire shows some 120,000 clones, about 87% found once; its top ten account for 3% to 4%. What was sequenced was peripheral blood. The source of these receptors is a woman in her fifties or sixties with acute or convalescent COVID-19.

This chain connects TRBV30 to TRBJ1-6; the D gene is possibly TRBD1 (6 bases). V lost 3 bases, J lost 11 bases, and 17 bases lay in between. CDR1 and CDR2 (germline): GTSNPN, SVGIG (reference sequence). CDR3 length equals 14 residues. The CDR3 protein is CAWSTGNIPPPLHF. CDR3 in DNA: TGTGCCTGGAGCACAGGGAATATTCCTCCACCCCTCCACTTT.

This clone has just one count. CDR3 nucleotide sequence: TGTGCCAGCAGCTTACAGGGGGCTAACTATGGCTACACCTTC. Protein product: CASSLQGANYGYTF. The chain employs TRBV7-2 and TRBJ1-2; 7 bases map to TRBD1. V shed 2 bases and J 0 bases; nucleotides not matched to a gene: 0. Germline CDR1 SGHTA, CDR2 FQGNSA. This CDR3 region has 14 residues.

This clone was recorded only once. The chain is built from TRBV2 and TRBJ2-2; weak D call: TRBD2 (5 bases). Germline V CDR1 and CDR2: SNHLY, FYNNEI. Trimming cost V 6 bases and J 5 bases, with 10 bases left between them. The CDR3 consists of 13 residues. The CDR3 sequence is CASRREFTGELFF. CDR3 coding DNA: TGTGCCAGCAGGAGGGAGTTTACCGGGGAGCTGTTTTTT.

V is TRBV5-1 and J is TRBJ1-4, with no clear D. V dropped 4 bases and J dropped 7 bases, with 14 bases sitting between them. The germline V gene encodes CDR1 SGHRS and CDR2 YFSETQ. This CDR3 contains 14 residues. CDR3 in amino acids: CASSPGWRGEKLFF. The CDR3 DNA reads TGCGCCAGCAGCCCAGGTTGGCGGGGTGAAAAACTGTTTTTT.

The rearrangement links TRBV2 to TRBJ1-4, with unresolved D. V was cut by 8 bases and J by 7 bases, with 11 bases left in between. Germline CDR1 is SNHLY and CDR2 is FYNNEI. This CDR3 has 12 amino acids. The CDR3 DNA reads TGTGCCAGCCGGAGATTTGGTGAAAAACTGTTTTTT. Translated, it gives CASRRFGEKLFF.

The V gene is TRBV5-8, the J gene TRBJ2-4, with D possibly TRBD1 on 5 matching bases. Looked up from germline, CDR1 is SGHTS and CDR2 is YDEGEE. The CDR3 is 14 amino acids. Trimming stripped 4 bases from V and 0 bases from J, with 8 bases between. The CDR3 nucleotides read TGTGCCAGCAGCGCAGGGTTAGCCAAAAACATTCAGTACTTC. The encoded protein is CASSAGLAKNIQYF.

This clone was found once. DNA of the CDR3: TGTGCCAGTTGGAGGACAGGGGCTCGTCGGGGCACTGAAGCTTTCTTT. Protein product: CASWRTGARRGTEAFF. The chain has TRBV27 and TRBJ1-1; TRBD1 matches at 9 bases. With 9 bases clipped from V and 4 bases from J, the junction kept 15 bases outside the gene matches. CDR3 length: 16 amino acids. The germline CDR1 and CDR2 sequences are MNHEY and SMNVEV (reference sequence).

There are a few counts of this clone. The gene calls are TRBV14 and TRBJ1-1; 7 positions agree with TRBD1. CDR1 and CDR2 (germline): SGHDN, FVKESK. The CDR3 runs to 16 residues. With V trimmed by 2 bases and J by 5 bases, 11 bases remained unmatched. The CDR3 DNA sequence: TGTGCCAGCAGCCAATTTCAGGGGGTGCTGGTAACTGAAGCTTTCTTT. Protein: CASSQFQGVLVTEAFF.

This CDR3 reads CASSFLTGEIDGYTF. The CDR3 coding sequence is TGCGCCAGCAGCTTCCTGACAGGGGAAATCGATGGCTACACCTTC. The rearrangement joins TRBV5-1 to TRBJ1-2; 8 bases fit TRBD1. V was pared by 2 bases and J by 6 bases, with 9 bases of the junction left unmatched. Germline-derived CDR1 and CDR2 are SGHRS and YFSETQ. The CDR3 has 15 amino acids.

The chain recombines TRBV12-3 or TRBV12-4 with TRBJ2-1; no clear D. This CDR3 has 13 residues. The V gene lost 7 bases and the J gene lost 5 bases, with 12 bases spanning the gap. The CDR3 DNA is TGTGCCAGCAAGAAAGTGGCCGACAATGAGCAGTTCTTC. Protein: CASKKVADNEQFF.

The chain links TRBV19 to TRBJ1-2; no clear D gene. In germline, CDR1 is LNHDA, CDR2 SQIVND (reference sequence). The CDR3 contains 14 residues. Trimming took 5 bases from V and 3 from J, leaving 13 bases between them. CDR3 in amino acids: CASSLGGPDYGYTF. The CDR3 DNA follows: TGTGCCAGTAGTCTCGGAGGGCCCGACTATGGCTACACCTTC.

V usage is TRBV5-6 and J usage is TRBJ2-1; TRBD2 agrees at 11 bases. The junction had 11 bases not matched to a gene; V was cut back by 4 bases and J by 5 bases. Germline CDR1 reads SGHDT; CDR2 reads YYEEEE. This CDR3 has 17 amino acids. In nucleotides, the CDR3 is TGTGCCAGCAGCGAAACTTCGACTAGCGGGGTGAACAATGAGCAGTTCTTC. This sequence encodes CASSETSTSGVNNEQFF.

This clone has just one count. The chain employs TRBV5-1 and TRBJ1-2, with 8 positions matching TRBD1. Per germline, CDR1 SGHRS and CDR2 YFSETQ. This CDR3 has 14 amino acids. The ends lost 0 bases at V and 2 bases at J; junction bases unmatched: 0. The CDR3 DNA sequence: TGCGCCAGCAGCTTGGACAGGGGGAACTATGGCTACACCTTC. Its protein product is CASSLDRGNYGYTF.

The J gene is TRBJ1-1, the V gene TRBV5-1, with unresolved D. V was pared by 0 bases and J by 1 base, with 10 bases between. This CDR3 contains 15 residues. Germline V gene lookup returns CDR1 SGHRS and CDR2 YFSETQ. CDR3 in DNA: TGCGCCAGCAGCTTGGATGCGACAACGAACACTGAAGCTTTCTTT. Protein sequence: CASSLDATTNTEAFF.

J is TRBJ2-3 and V is TRBV30; 8 bases fit TRBD1. CDR3 size: 13 residues. V dropped 5 bases and J dropped 3; count of bases not matched to a gene: 4. Germline V CDR1 and CDR2: GTSNPN, SVGIG (reference sequence). In nucleotides, the CDR3 is TGTGCCTGGGACAGGGGTATGACAGATACGCAGTATTTT. The encoded protein is CAWDRGMTDTQYF.

The rearrangement uses TRBV27 and TRBJ1-2, with 7 nucleotides matching TRBD1. This CDR3 region has 14 residues. V lost 2 bases and J lost 6; bases outside the gene matches: 6. In germline, CDR1 is MNHEY, CDR2 SMNVEV (reference sequence). The CDR3 coding sequence is TGTGCCAGCAGTTTAGCAGGGGGTAGGGATGGCTACACCTTC. Its translation: CASSLAGGRDGYTF.

The V gene is TRBV19, the J gene TRBJ1-1; tentative D call: TRBD1 (6 bases). The germline V gene has CDR1 LNHDA and CDR2 SQIVND (reference sequence). Trimming cost V 7 bases and J 3 bases, with 15 bases left between them. The CDR3 has 14 amino acids. For the CDR3, the DNA is TGTGCCAGTATCGAGGGGGGGCTTTACACTGAAGCTTTCTTT. Translation: CASIEGGLYTEAFF.